This TCR beta chain was recorded in a study of CD8+CD57+ T cells in acquired aplastic anemia. Germline lookup yields CDR1 SGHNT and CDR2 YYREEE (reference sequence). The CDR3 has 16 amino acids. The J segment lost 4 bases and the V segment lost 0 bases, leaving 9 bases of the junction unmatched. The use of genomic DNA as template underpinned the TCR beta VDJ and CDR3 profiling. TCRdb re-called the reads through MiXCR, storing one row per CDR3 protein. The repertoire has around 130,000 distinct CDR3 sequences, around 48% of them found once; the top ten carry under 3%. This clonotype has a handful of counts.

This chain joins TRBV5-4 and TRBJ1-2, with 7 bases aligning to TRBD1. This receptor was obtained from a human donor in good health, serving as a control. Specimen: sorted CD4+, CD8+, or CD8+CD57+ T cells (not recorded which) from PBMCs. The CDR3 DNA is TGTGCCAGCAGCTTGGTTTCAGGGGGTTTTTTCTATGGCTACACCTTC. The encoded protein is CASSLVSGGFFYGYTF.